This entry features one T cell receptor (beta chain) sequence. This record comes from a study of blood T cell repertoires in COVID-19. Clinical history reported by participants formed the basis on which cohorts were assigned. Original processing notes: Estimates of nucleated cell counts were drawn from the amplification of reference gene primers. Sequenced by immunoSEQ multiplex PCR; TCRdb stores in-frame clones only, minus some. V and J calls and clone size are copied from that table; D and trimming were computed from the DNA. The repertoire has 200,000 to 250,000 clones, roughly 87% of them found once; the top ten carry roughly 10%. This receptor was taken from a man aged 30 to 39 who had recovered from COVID-19. Sample: PBMCs or T cells enriched from blood (not recorded which).

In DNA, the CDR3 is TGTGCCAGCAGTATGGGAGCGGGGGGTCTGTCCGGGGAGCTGTTTTTT. It translates to CASSMGAGGLSGELFF. V and J are TRBV4-2 and TRBJ2-2, with 9 positions matching TRBD2. The length of the CDR3 is 16 residues. Germline-derived CDR1 and CDR2 are LGHNA and YNFKEQ. J gave up 6 bases and V 6 bases, and 11 bases lay outside the gene matches.